The rows below give T cell receptor beta chains drawn from one sample of a study of post-analysis software for immune sequencing data. TCRdb re-called the PCR reads with MiXCR, one entry per CDR3 protein. The repertoire holds under 200,000 distinct CDR3 sequences, with around 34% as singletons. Here the sequenced sample was blood, taken after autologous hematopoietic stem cell transplantation. All receptors derive from a girl aged 10 to 17 with multiple sclerosis. Both conserved end residues are part of each CDR3. The D gene is left open where the match is weak. Size values are once, few and many counts, or a class for expanded clones, and some rows have none.

d_gene,j_gene,v_gene,abundance,CDR3nt,CDR3aa
-,TRBJ2-4,TRBV4-3,-,TGCGCCAGCAGCCAAGAGGGCGGAAAAAACATTCAGTACTTC,CASSQEGGKNIQYF
TRBD2,TRBJ2-7,TRBV27,-,TGTGCCAGCCGACTAGCGGGCACCTACGAGCAGTACTTC,CASRLAGTYEQYF
-,TRBJ1-2,TRBV6-6,few,TGTGCCAGCAGCGATCTTCCGGGACGGAACTATGGCTACACCTTC,CASSDLPGRNYGYTF
TRBD1,TRBJ1-5,TRBV3-1,many,TGTGCCAGCAGCCAAGGGACAGGGAGTCAGCCCCAGCATTTT,CASSQGTGSQPQHF
-,TRBJ2-6,TRBV6-4,-,TGTGCCAGCAGTGACTCCAGCTCTGGGGCCAACGTCCTGACTTTC,CASSDSSSGANVLTF
-,TRBJ2-1,TRBV27,-,TGTGCCAGCAGTTCCCCCCAGGGGCTCTCCTACAATGAGCAGTTCTTC,CASSSPQGLSYNEQFF
-,TRBJ2-5,TRBV6-6,-,TGTGCCAGCAAAACAGGCCCCCTCCAAGAGACCCAGTACTTC,CASKTGPLQETQYF
-,TRBJ2-7,TRBV7-8,many,TGTGCCAGCAGCTTAGCGGGGGGTCCTTACGAGCAGTACTTC,CASSLAGGPYEQYF
-,TRBJ2-7,TRBV5-5,-,TGTGCCAGCAGCTTGGCGCGTCAGGGTAAGCCCTACGAGCAGTACTTC,CASSLARQGKPYEQYF
-,TRBJ1-1,TRBV5-1,few,TGCGCCAGCAGAGTACAGGACACTGAAGCTTTCTTT,CASRVQDTEAFF
-,TRBJ2-2,TRBV7-8,few,TGTGCCAGCAGCTTATTTCTGGGGCGCGGGGAGCTGTTTTTT,CASSLFLGRGELFF
-,TRBJ2-7,TRBV4-3,few,TGCGCCAGCAGCCAAGTCAGGGTTCGGACCTACGAGCAGTACTTC,CASSQVRVRTYEQYF
TRBD2,TRBJ2-5,TRBV2,-,TGTGCCAGCAGGGGAACACCGACTAGCGAAGAGACCCAGTACTTC,CASRGTPTSEETQYF
-,TRBJ2-7,TRBV4-3,-,TGCGCCAGCAGCCAAGATCGACAGATTCGGGACATGGAGCAGTACTTC,CASSQDRQIRDMEQYF
-,TRBJ2-7,TRBV20-1,once,TGCAGGCTCGGGGCAATTCCCTACGAGCAGTACTTC,CRLGAIPYEQYF
TRBD2,TRBJ2-3,TRBV29-1,many,TGCAGCGCCCGGCTAGCGGGAGTTCCAGATACGCAGTATTTT,CSARLAGVPDTQYF
-,TRBJ1-2,TRBV3-1,few,TGTGCCAGCAGCCTTTATACAGGAGACTATGGCTACACCTTC,CASSLYTGDYGYTF
TRBD2,TRBJ2-1,TRBV15,few,TGTGCCACCAGCAGGGTCAGCGGGAGGGGTTACAATGAGCAGTTCTTC,CATSRVSGRGYNEQFF
-,TRBJ1-6,TRBV29-1,-,TGCAGCGTGGGATTCGACGGGGAATCACCCCTCCACTTT,CSVGFDGESPLHF
TRBD2,TRBJ2-7,TRBV29-1,many,TGCAGCGTCCAACCGGGCGGAGCGGGGCCTCTATACGAGCAGTACTTC,CSVQPGGAGPLYEQYF
-,TRBJ2-1,TRBV20-1,-,TGCAGTGCTAGAGATCCGAGGGTCCCCTACAATGAGCAGTTCTTC,CSARDPRVPYNEQFF
TRBD1,TRBJ2-7,TRBV14,-,TGTGCCAGCAGCCAGGACTCGGGACAGGGGTCCCACGAGCAGTACTTC,CASSQDSGQGSHEQYF
TRBD1,TRBJ1-1,TRBV5-1,-,TGCGCCAGCAGCTTCCAGACAGGGATGAACACTGAAGCTTTCTTT,CASSFQTGMNTEAFF
TRBD1,TRBJ2-7,TRBV29-1,-,TGCAGCGTGGCTTCGGGACAGAACTACGAGCAGTACTTC,CSVASGQNYEQYF
-,TRBJ2-7,TRBV10-3,-,TGTGCCATCAGTGATAGAGGGGTCAGTAGCTCCTACGAGCAGTACTTC,CAISDRGVSSSYEQYF
TRBD2,TRBJ2-7,TRBV7-7,many,TGTGCTAGCGCTACTAGCGGGAGGGCCCCAGGCATATACGAGCAGTACTTC,CASATSGRAPGIYEQYF
-,TRBJ1-4,TRBV12-3/TRBV12-4,-,TGTGCCAGCAGTATCCCGCGGGAAAAACTGTTTTTT,CASSIPREKLFF
-,TRBJ2-1,TRBV9,-,TGTGCCAGCAGTTTTGGGTCAATGATGGAGCAGTTCTTC,CASSFGSMMEQFF
TRBD1,TRBJ1-2,TRBV19,-,TGTGCCAGTAGTATAGCAGGACAGGGCGGTTATGGCTACACCTTC,CASSIAGQGGYGYTF
TRBD1,TRBJ2-1,TRBV6-1,-,TGTGCCAGCAGGTACAGGGGGCGGGACAATGAGCAGTTCTTC,CASRYRGRDNEQFF
TRBD2,TRBJ2-7,TRBV27,-,TGTGCCACCTCACTAGCGGGAGGGCCCACCTTCTACGAGCAGTACTTC,CATSLAGGPTFYEQYF
TRBD2,TRBJ2-3,TRBV5-1,few,TGCGCCAGCAGCTTGGGAGGACTAGCGGGAGTATCAGATACGCAGTATTTT,CASSLGGLAGVSDTQYF
-,TRBJ1-5,TRBV29-1,few,TGCAGCGTTGCCCTGACAGCAAATCAGCCCCAGCATTTT,CSVALTANQPQHF
TRBD2,TRBJ2-7,TRBV5-4,few,TGTGCCAGCAGTTCGCCCCCCTTGGGAACGGGAGGGTTCTACGAGCAGTACTTC,CASSSPPLGTGGFYEQYF
-,TRBJ2-1,TRBV14,-,TGTGCCAGCAGCCAAGATGGGATGACTAGGGGTCGCAATGAGCAGTTCTTC,CASSQDGMTRGRNEQFF
TRBD1,TRBJ1-4,TRBV29-1,few,TGCAGCGCCAGGACAGGGTGGAATGAAAAACTGTTTTTT,CSARTGWNEKLFF
-,TRBJ1-2,TRBV28,-,TGTGCCAGCAGTTGGGGGGGCCCTAACTATGGCTACACCTTC,CASSWGGPNYGYTF